This T cell receptor beta chain was retrieved from a study of T cells after yellow fever vaccination. Notes on the study in general: The study noted that FACS-sorted repertoires could contain abundant clonotypes contaminating from the bulk population. Across the CD4 and CD8 compartments, a small share of clonotypes was present in both.

The CDR3 consists of 16 residues. The germline gives CDR1 DFQATT, CDR2 SNEGSKA (reference sequence). Of note for this clonotype: Its antigen is undetermined. Sequence at one end of the junction differs from germline and may be a read error.

TCRdb re-called the 5' RACE reads with MiXCR, one entry per CDR3 protein. This repertoire shows hundreds of thousands of distinct CDR3 sequences, 6% to 8% found once; its top ten account for approximately 15%. V and J are TRBV20-1 and TRBJ2-2, with D unresolved. The sequenced sample was PBMCs, obtained 5 days after the yellow fever booster vaccination. The sequence was obtained from a young man who received the YFV17D yellow fever vaccine. In DNA form, the CDR3 reads TGCTGTGCCTCAAGGGTTAGGCGGCCGAACACCGGGGAGCTGTTTTTT. Amino acid sequence: CCASRVRRPNTGELFF.